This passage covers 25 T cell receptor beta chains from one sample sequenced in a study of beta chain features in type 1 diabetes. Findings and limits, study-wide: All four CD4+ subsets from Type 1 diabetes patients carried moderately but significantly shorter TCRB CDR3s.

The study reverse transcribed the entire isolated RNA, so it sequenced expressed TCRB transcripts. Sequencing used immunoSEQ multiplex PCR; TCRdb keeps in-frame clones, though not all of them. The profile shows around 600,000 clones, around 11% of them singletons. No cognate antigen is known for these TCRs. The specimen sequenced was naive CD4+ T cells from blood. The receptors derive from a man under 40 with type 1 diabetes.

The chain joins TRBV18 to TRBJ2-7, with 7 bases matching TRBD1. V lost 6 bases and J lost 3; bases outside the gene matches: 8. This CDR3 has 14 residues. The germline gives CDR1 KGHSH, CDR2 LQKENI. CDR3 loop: CASSSPGQNYEQYF. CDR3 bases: TGTGCCAGCTCGTCCCCGGGACAGAACTACGAGCAGTACTTC.

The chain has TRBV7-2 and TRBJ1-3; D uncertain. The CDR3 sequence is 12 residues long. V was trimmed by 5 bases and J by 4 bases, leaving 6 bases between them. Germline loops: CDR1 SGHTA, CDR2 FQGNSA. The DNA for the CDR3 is TGTGCCAGCAGCCCCACGGGAAACACCATATATTTT. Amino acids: CASSPTGNTIYF.

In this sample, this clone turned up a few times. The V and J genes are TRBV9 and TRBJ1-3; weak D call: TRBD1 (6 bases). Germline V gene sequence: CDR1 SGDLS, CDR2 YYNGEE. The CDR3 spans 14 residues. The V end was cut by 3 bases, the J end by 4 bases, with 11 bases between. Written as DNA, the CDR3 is TGTGCCAGCAGCGCGCCAGGGGTCGGAAACACCATATATTTT. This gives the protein CASSAPGVGNTIYF.

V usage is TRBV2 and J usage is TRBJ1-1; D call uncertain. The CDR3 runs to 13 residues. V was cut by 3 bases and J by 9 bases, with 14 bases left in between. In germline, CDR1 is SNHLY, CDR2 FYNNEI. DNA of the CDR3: TGTGCCAGCAGTGAGAGCTCAGCGGTGCAAGCTTTCTTT. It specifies CASSESSAVQAFF.

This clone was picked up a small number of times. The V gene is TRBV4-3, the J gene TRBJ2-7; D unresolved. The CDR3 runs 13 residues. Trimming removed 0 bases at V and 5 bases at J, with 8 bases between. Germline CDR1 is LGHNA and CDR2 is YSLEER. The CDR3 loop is CASSQDMGNEQYF. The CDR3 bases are TGCGCCAGCAGCCAAGATATGGGGAACGAGCAGTACTTC.

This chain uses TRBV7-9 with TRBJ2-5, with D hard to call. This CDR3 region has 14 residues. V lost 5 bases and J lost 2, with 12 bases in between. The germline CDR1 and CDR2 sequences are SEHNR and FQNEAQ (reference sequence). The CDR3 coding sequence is TGTGCCAGCAGCCCAGAGTGGTCTCAAGAGACCCAGTACTTC. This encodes CASSPEWSQETQYF.

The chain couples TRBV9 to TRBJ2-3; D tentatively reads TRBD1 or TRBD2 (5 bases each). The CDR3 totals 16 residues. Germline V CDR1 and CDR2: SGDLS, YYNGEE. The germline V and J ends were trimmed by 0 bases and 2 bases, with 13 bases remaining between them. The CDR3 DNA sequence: TGTGCCAGCAGCGTAGGCCCCACGGGGACCACAGATACGCAGTATTTT. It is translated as CASSVGPTGTTDTQYF.

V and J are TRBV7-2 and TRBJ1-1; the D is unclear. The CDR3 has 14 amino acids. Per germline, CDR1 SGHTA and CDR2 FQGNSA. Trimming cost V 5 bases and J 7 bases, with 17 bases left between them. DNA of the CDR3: TGTGCCAGCAGCCAGCCGACGGGGAAGGGTGAAGCTTTCTTT. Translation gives CASSQPTGKGEAFF.

The CDR3 sequence is CSGGKDSSQETQYF. CDR3 bases: TGCAGCGGGGGAAAGGACTCGTCGCAGGAGACCCAGTACTTC. The chain joins TRBV29-1 to TRBJ2-5, with D tentatively TRBD2 (5 bases). The ends were cut back, 7 bases at V and 5 bases at J, with 20 bases in the middle. There are 14 residues in the CDR3. Germline V gives CDR1 SQVTM, CDR2 ANQGSEA.

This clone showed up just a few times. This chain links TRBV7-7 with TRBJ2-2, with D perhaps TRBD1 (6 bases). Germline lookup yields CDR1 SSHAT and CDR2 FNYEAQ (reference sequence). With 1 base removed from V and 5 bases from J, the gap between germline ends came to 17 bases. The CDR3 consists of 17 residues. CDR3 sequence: CASSLDLGQGQTGELFF. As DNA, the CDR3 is TGTGCCAGCAGCTTAGATCTGGGGCAGGGGCAAACCGGGGAGCTGTTTTTT. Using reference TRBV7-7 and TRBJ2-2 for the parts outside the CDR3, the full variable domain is GAGVSQSPRYKVTKRGQDVTLRCDPISSHATLYWYQQALGQGPEFLTYFNYEAQPDKSGLPSDRFSAERPEGSISTLTIQRTEQRDSAMYRCASSLDLGQGQTGELFFGEGSRLTVL.

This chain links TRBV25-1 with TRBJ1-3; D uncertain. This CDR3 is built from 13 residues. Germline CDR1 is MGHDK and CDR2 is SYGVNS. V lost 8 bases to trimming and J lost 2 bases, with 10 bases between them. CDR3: CASQREAGNTIYF. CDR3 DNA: TGTGCCAGCCAAAGGGAGGCTGGAAACACCATATATTTT.

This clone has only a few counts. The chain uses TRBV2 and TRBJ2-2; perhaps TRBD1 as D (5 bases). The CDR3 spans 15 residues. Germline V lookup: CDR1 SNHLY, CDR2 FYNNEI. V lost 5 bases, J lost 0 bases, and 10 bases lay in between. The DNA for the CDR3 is TGTGCCAGCAGTCTGGACACATCGAACACCGGGGAGCTGTTTTTT. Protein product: CASSLDTSNTGELFF.

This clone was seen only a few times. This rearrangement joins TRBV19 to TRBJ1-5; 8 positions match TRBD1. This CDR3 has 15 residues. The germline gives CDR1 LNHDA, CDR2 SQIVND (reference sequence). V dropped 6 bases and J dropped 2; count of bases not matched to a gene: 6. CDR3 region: CASSLKGQGNQPQHF. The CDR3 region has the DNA TGTGCCAGTAGCCTGAAGGGACAGGGCAATCAGCCCCAGCATTTT. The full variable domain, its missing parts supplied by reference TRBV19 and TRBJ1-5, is DGGITQSPKYLFRKEGQNVTLSCEQNLNHDAMYWYRQDPGQGLRLIYYSQIVNDFQKGDIAEGYSVSREKKESFPLTVTSAQKNPTAFYLCASSLKGQGNQPQHFGDGTRLSIL.

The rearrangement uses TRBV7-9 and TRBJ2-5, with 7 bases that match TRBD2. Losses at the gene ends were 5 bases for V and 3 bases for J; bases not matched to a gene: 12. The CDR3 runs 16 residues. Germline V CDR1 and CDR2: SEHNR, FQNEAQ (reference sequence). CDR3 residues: CASSRRASGPEETQYF. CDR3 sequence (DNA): TGTGCCAGCAGCCGGAGAGCTAGCGGCCCCGAAGAGACCCAGTACTTC.

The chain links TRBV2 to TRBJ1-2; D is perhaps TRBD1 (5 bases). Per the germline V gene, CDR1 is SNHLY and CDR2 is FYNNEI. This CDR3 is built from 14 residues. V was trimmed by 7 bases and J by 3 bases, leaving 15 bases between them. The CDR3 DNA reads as TGTGCCAGCACAGACCAGGGAGAAGACTATGGCTACACCTTC. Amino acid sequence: CASTDQGEDYGYTF.

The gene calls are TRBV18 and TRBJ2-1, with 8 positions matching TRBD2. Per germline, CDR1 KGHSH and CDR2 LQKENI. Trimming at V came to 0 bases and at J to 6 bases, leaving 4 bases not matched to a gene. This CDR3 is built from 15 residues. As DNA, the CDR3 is TGTGCCAGCTCACCACCCGGGGGGGTATCCAATGAGCAGTTCTTC. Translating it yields CASSPPGGVSNEQFF.

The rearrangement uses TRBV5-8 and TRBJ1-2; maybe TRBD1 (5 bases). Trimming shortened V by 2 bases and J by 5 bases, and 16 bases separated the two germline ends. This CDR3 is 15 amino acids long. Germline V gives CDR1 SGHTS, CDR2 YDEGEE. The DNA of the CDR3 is TGTGCCAGCAGCTTAAGGGGCGCCGGTGGGTATGGCTACACCTTC. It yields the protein CASSLRGAGGYGYTF.

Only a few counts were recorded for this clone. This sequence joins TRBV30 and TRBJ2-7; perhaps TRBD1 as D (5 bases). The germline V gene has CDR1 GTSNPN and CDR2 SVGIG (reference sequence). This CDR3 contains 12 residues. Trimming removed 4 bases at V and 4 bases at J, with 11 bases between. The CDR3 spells CAWKRQIYEQYF. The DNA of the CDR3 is TGTGCCTGGAAGCGACAGATTTACGAGCAGTACTTC.

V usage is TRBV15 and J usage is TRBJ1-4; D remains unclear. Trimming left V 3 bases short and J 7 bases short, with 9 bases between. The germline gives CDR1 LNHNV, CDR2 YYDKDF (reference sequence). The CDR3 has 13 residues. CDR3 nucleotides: TGTGCCACCAGCAGGATGGGAGCTGAAAAACTGTTTTTT. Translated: CATSRMGAEKLFF. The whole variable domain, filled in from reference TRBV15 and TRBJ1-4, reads DAMVIQNPRYQVTQFGKPVTLSCSQTLNHNVMYWYQQKSSQAPKLLFHYYDKDFNNEADTPDNFQSRRPNTSFCFLDIRSPGLGDTAMYLCATSRMGAEKLFFGSGTQLSVL.

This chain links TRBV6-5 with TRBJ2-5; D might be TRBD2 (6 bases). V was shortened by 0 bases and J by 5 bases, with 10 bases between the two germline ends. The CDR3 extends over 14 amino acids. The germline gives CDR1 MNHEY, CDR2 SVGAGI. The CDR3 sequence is CASSYSKGRETQYF. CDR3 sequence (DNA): TGTGCCAGCAGTTACTCGAAGGGGAGGGAGACCCAGTACTTC.

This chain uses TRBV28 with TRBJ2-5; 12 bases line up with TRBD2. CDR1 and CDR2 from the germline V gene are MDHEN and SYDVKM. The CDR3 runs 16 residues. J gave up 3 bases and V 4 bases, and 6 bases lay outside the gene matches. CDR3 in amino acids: CASSSLRTSGKETQYF. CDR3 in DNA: TGTGCCAGCAGTTCGCTCAGGACTAGCGGGAAAGAGACCCAGTACTTC. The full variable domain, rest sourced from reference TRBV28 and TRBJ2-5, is DVKVTQSSRYLVKRTGEKVFLECVQDMDHENMFWYRQDPGLGLRLIYFSYDVKMKEKGDIPEGYSVSREKKERFSLILESASTNQTSMYLCASSSLRTSGKETQYFGPGTRLLVL.

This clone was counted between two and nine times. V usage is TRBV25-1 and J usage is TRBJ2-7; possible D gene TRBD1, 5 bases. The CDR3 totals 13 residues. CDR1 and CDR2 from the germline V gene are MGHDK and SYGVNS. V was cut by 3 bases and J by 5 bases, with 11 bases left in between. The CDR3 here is CASSEVTRDEQYF. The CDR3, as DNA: TGTGCCAGCAGTGAGGTGACCAGGGACGAGCAGTACTTC.

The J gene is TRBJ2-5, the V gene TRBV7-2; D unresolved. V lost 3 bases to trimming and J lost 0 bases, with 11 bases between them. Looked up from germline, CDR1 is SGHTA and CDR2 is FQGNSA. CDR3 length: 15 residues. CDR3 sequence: CASSFRTEYQETQYF. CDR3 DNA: TGTGCCAGCAGCTTCCGGACGGAGTACCAAGAGACCCAGTACTTC.

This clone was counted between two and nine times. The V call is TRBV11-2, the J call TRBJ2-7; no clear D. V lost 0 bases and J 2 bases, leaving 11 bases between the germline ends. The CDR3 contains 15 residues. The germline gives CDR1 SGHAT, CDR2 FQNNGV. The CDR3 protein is CASSLDRDLTYEQYF. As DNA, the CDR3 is TGTGCCAGCAGCTTAGATCGAGACCTAACCTACGAGCAGTACTTC. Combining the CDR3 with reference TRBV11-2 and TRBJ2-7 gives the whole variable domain EAGVAQSPRYKIIEKRQSVAFWCNPISGHATLYWYQQILGQGPKLLIQFQNNGVVDDSQLPKDRFSAERLKGVDSTLKIQPAKLEDSAVYLCASSLDRDLTYEQYFGPGTRLTVT.

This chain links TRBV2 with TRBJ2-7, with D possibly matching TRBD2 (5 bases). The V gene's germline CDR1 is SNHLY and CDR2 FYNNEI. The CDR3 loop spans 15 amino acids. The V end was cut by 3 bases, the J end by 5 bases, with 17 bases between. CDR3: CASSDVEVRVNEQYF. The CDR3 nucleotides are TGTGCCAGCAGTGATGTAGAAGTGAGGGTAAACGAGCAGTACTTC.